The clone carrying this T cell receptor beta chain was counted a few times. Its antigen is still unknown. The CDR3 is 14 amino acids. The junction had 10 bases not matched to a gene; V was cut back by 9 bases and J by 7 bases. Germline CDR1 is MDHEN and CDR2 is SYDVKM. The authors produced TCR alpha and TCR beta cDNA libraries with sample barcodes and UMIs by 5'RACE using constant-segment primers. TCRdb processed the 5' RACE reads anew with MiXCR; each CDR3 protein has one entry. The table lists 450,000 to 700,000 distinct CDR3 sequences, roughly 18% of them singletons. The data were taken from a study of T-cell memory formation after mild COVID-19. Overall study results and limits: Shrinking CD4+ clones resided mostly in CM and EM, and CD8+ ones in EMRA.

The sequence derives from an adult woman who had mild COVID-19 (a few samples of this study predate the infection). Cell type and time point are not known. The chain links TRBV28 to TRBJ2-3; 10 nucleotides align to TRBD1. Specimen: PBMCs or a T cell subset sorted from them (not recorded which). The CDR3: CASTPGQGSYTQYF. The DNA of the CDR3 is TGTGCCAGTACTCCGGGACAGGGGTCCTATACGCAGTATTTT.